Below, 5 T cell receptor beta chains from the same sample are listed, as sequenced in a study of cytomegalovirus exposure and HLA in healthy donors. The PCR ran on 60 Vbeta and 13 Jbeta primers. TCRdb keeps only in-frame clones here, not all; method: immunoSEQ multiplex PCR. Of 150,000 to 200,000 clones listed, around three quarters are singletons. The specimen sequenced was PBMCs. These receptors were collected from a woman between 50 and 59 years old in good health and CMV-seronegative.

The rearrangement joins TRBV30 to TRBJ1-5; a possible D gene is TRBD1 (5 bases). Between the trimmed V and J ends, which lost 0 bases and 7 bases, there was a span of 13 bases. Germline V gene lookup returns CDR1 GTSNPN and CDR2 SVGIG (reference sequence). CDR3 length equals 14 residues. For the CDR3, the DNA is TGTGCCTGGAGTGTACGTGGGGCCCTCCAGCCCCAGCATTTT. Its translation: CAWSVRGALQPQHF.

On this clone itself: One end of the junction is discordant with germline, which a read error may explain. The V and J genes are TRBV16 and TRBJ2-5, with TRBD1 matching over 10 bases. In germline, CDR1 is KGHSY, CDR2 FQNENV. The length of the CDR3 is 14 residues. CDR3 sequence reads: CASSQWDRGEAQYF. CDR3 sequence (DNA): TGTGCCAGCAGCCAATGGGACAGGGGAGAGGCCCAGTACTTC.

The chain recombines TRBV5-4 with TRBJ1-1; tentative D call: TRBD1 (6 bases). Germline lookup yields CDR1 SGHNT and CDR2 YYREEE (reference sequence). V lost 5 bases and J 4 bases, leaving 15 bases between the germline ends. The CDR3 covers 14 residues. The chain's CDR3 is CASSPGGRATEAFF. In nucleotides, the CDR3 is TGTGCCAGCAGTCCGGGGGGGCGGGCCACTGAAGCTTTCTTT.

J is TRBJ2-3 and V is TRBV27; 12 nucleotides line up with TRBD1. J lost 3 bases, V lost 5 bases, and 3 bases had no gene match. This CDR3 contains 15 residues. Germline lookup yields CDR1 MNHEY and CDR2 SMNVEV (reference sequence). CDR3 nucleotides: TGTGCCAGCAGTCCGGGACAGGGGGCTACAGATACGCAGTATTTT. Translating it yields CASSPGQGATDTQYF.

This chain uses TRBV11-2 with TRBJ1-1; TRBD1 might be the D (5 bases). Per the germline V gene, CDR1 is SGHAT and CDR2 is FQNNGV. The CDR3 contains 15 residues. Trimming shortened V by 1 base and J by 4 bases, and 13 bases separated the two germline ends. CDR3 region: CASSLAGTGGTEAFF. CDR3 DNA sequence: TGTGCCAGCAGCTTAGCGGGGACGGGGGGCACTGAAGCTTTCTTT.